Detailed here is one T cell receptor beta chain. This receptor's antigen is unknown. Nothing much larger sits one base from this clone, and base qualities are not available. This sample's treatment or condition label indicates: 19 received Ad26.COV2.S at low or high dose, single or two shots; five or six received placebo; per-sample allocation not given. For vaccine and placebo recipients, repertoires were sequenced using samples collected on day 63 after the first injection. Cohort 1b enrolled 20 to 30 adults aged 18-55 years at a single site in Boston, USA, between 29 July and 7 August 2020. Ad26.COV2.S was a replication-incompetent adenovirus type 26 vector expressing a prefusion-stabilized SARS-CoV-2 spike protein from the original Wuhan strain. This entry comes from a study of Ad26.COV2.S vaccination and SARS-CoV-2 variants (dated by TCRdb to the early 2020s). As for the study more broadly: Donors in the vaccine arm were drawn from COV1001, a phase I-IIa trial of Ad26.COV2.S in healthy adults that was multicentre, randomized, double-blind and placebo-controlled. Ad26.COV2.S was administered intramuscularly at a dose of 5x10^10 or 1x10^11 viral particles, either as one shot or as two shots given 56 days apart. Sequencing of the TCRbeta repertoire served to evaluate the specificity and breadth of SARS-CoV-2-reactive T cell receptors following Ad26.COV2.S vaccination. The TCR-sequenced set comprised around 32 samples: approximately 19 Ad26.COV2.S vaccine recipients, 5 placebo recipients and 8 SARS-CoV-2 convalescent individuals. Trial participants were randomized into five groups of five: low-dose or high-dose Ad26.COV2.S given once or twice, or placebo on both occasions. Throughout the experiments and outcome assessment, investigators stayed blinded to trial group allocation. Beyond this particular receptor, the publication reports: After vaccination, spike-specific CD8+ and CD4+ T cell responses were reported to show substantial breadth. According to the authors, total T cell responses may have been underestimated by the TCR breadth and depth analyses. Comparing responses between vaccine doses or regimens was not something the study was powered to do. Compared with placebo recipients, Ad26.COV2.S recipients showed higher spike-specific TCR breadth (P = 0.0014). Vaccine and placebo recipients had similar non-spike TCR breadth, a finding consistent with the vaccine containing only spike.

The immunoSEQ Assay was the method used to sequence TCRbeta CDR3 regions. After extraction, genomic DNA underwent amplification by bias-controlled multiplex PCR, followed by high-throughput sequencing. On the authors' methods: Collapsing and filtering of sequences were performed to quantify the absolute abundance of each unique TCRbeta CDR3 region. T cell fraction was estimated by normalizing TCRbeta template counts to usable DNA, with usable DNA measured through amplification of reference genes found in all nucleated cells. Repertoire TCRs were annotated as SARS-CoV-2-specific by exact matching of V gene, CDR3 amino acid sequence and J gene to a known reactive TCR set. MIRA supplied the reference SARS-CoV-2 TCR set, which was filtered for enrichment in COVID-19-positive ImmuneCODE repertoires so that public or cross-reactive TCRs were removed. Using the MIRA antigens, annotated TCRs were further analysed by specific ORF or by position within an ORF. Depth was the summed frequency of annotated unique rearrangements, while breadth was defined as annotated unique rearrangements over total unique productive rearrangements. TCR breadth was compared between groups using two-sided Wilcoxon rank-sum tests. As stored in TCRdb, this immuneACCESS dataset retains in-frame rearrangements with V and J assigned. A fraction of the clones does not appear; measured against another copy, unresolved V genes explain less than half of the discrepancy, and the remainder lacks a known reason. V and J calls and clone size are copied from that table; D and trimming were computed from the DNA. The sample has 400,000 to 500,000 clones on record, roughly 88% of them singletons. Clones ranked in the top ten supply less than 4.5% of the sample.

V is cut by 0 bases and J by 2 bases, and the space between the germline ends is 14 bases. The germline V gene yields SGHTA for CDR1 and FQGNSA for CDR2. From cysteine to phenylalanine, the CDR3 is 16 amino acids long. Only CDR3 DNA remains: 48 bases, in frame from the first base. This receptor was taken from a person between 18 and 59 years old who received the Ad26.COV2.S COVID-19 vaccine or a placebo. Here the sequenced sample was peripheral blood, taken in a trial of Ad26.COV2.S vaccine versus placebo. The sequence joins TRBV7-2 to TRBJ2-7, with the D call perhaps TRBD1 or TRBD2, as 5 bases match in each case. The CDR3 reads as follows: CASSLAGYGAPYEQYF. The DNA reads TGTGCCAGCAGCTTAGCAGGTTACGGGGCCCCCTACGAGCAGTACTTC.